The entry below gives a single T cell receptor beta chain sequence along with its context. This specimen belongs to a study of CD8 T cells in ankylosing spondylitis. TCRdb re-analysed the 5' RACE reads in MiXCR, keeping a single row per CDR3 protein. This table has just over 350,000 distinct CDR3 sequences, 20% to 25% appearing once. The CDR3 sequence is 11 residues long. The germline V and J ends were trimmed by 6 bases and 8 bases, with 12 bases remaining between them. CDR1 and CDR2 from the germline V gene are SQVTM and ANQGSEA. Specimen: blood, either unsorted or a sorted T cell fraction (not recorded which). The receptor was derived from a male donor with ankylosing spondylitis or in good health (not recorded which). The chain employs TRBV29-1 and TRBJ2-3; D is ambiguous. The CDR3 nucleotides read TGCAGCGTCGTTACAGCGTTTACGCAGTATTTT. Its translation is CSVVTAFTQYF.